The T cell receptor (beta chain) under discussion was sequenced for a study of identical twins. Study-wide results and limits: The same donors were not followed; conclusions instead depended on cross-sectional statistical analysis. Out-of-frame alpha sequences common to twins exhibited an excess of low generation probability. Invariant MAIT and iNKT cells could partly confound zero-insertion analyses.

MiXCR, run by TCRdb on the 5' RACE reads, gives a single entry per CDR3 protein. Seen here are a few hundred thousand distinct CDR3 sequences, roughly 8% observed once, and the top ten hold 3% to 3.5%. CDR1 and CDR2 (germline): MNHEY, SVGEGT. This CDR3 comprises 14 residues. The J segment lost 4 bases and the V segment lost 6 bases, leaving 7 bases of the junction unmatched. As regards this clonotype: As yet, its antigen is unknown.

Another study also made use of these data, one on yellow fever vaccine responses in identical twins.

Sequenced material: CD8+ T cells sorted from blood. The source is a woman aged 18-30 years in good health. J is TRBJ2-7 and V is TRBV6-2 or TRBV6-3, with 9 positions matching TRBD1. The CDR3 spells CASSLNRGLYEQYF. For the CDR3, the DNA is TGTGCCAGCAGCCTCAACAGGGGGCTGTACGAGCAGTACTTC.